This T cell receptor (beta chain) comes out of a study of identical twins. A universal primer site was created by template switching, with the cDNA bearing unique molecular identifiers. TCRdb analysed the 5' RACE reads with MiXCR anew, one entry per CDR3 protein. The table has about 530,000 distinct CDR3 sequences, 13% to 15% seen once. The CDR3 runs to 20 residues. After removal of 0 bases from V and 2 bases from J, the junction contained 13 bases not matched to a gene. CDR1 is MNHEY and CDR2 is SMNVEV in the germline V gene (reference sequence). This sample was shared with a second study, whose subject was yellow fever vaccine responses in identical twins.

The V and J genes are TRBV27 and TRBJ2-5, with 12 bases aligning to TRBD2. The sequencing input was CD4+ T cells sorted from blood. The receptor comes from a woman aged 18-35 years in good health. CDR3 in amino acids: CASSLSASGRAGEGQETQYF. Written as DNA, the CDR3 is TGTGCCAGCAGTTTATCTGCTAGCGGGAGGGCGGGAGAGGGGCAAGAGACCCAGTACTTC.